The 21 T cell receptor beta chains in this list originate from one sample, sequenced in a study of T cell clonotyping in hematopoietic cell transplantation. Profiling relied on immunoSEQ multiplex PCR, and the TCRdb table lists in-frame clones only, not all of them. The sample carries about 44,000 clones, 94% recorded once. Material: peripheral blood mononuclear cells. Every receptor here comes from a woman in her fifties or sixties in good health. Some clones in this sample may be carry-over from other donors' samples.

The chain recombines TRBV2 with TRBJ2-2, with 10 positions matching TRBD1. Trimming took 5 bases from V and 4 from J; bases not matched to a gene: 7. Germline V gene data show CDR1 as SNHLY and CDR2 as FYNNEI. The CDR3 has 16 residues. CDR3 bases: TGTGCCAGCAGTCTTGAAGGGACAGGGGCCACCGGGGAGCTGTTTTTT. Translated: CASSLEGTGATGELFF.

This clone came up a few times. The CDR3 loop is CASSVAVQGRDTQYF. The CDR3 DNA follows: TGTGCCAGCAGCGTAGCGGTCCAGGGGAGGGATACGCAGTATTTT. This rearrangement joins TRBV9 to TRBJ2-3, with D tentatively TRBD1 or TRBD2 (6 bases each). CDR1 is SGDLS and CDR2 is YYNGEE in the germline V gene. This CDR3 contains 15 residues. V lost 0 bases and J 6 bases, leaving 14 bases between the germline ends.

V usage is TRBV7-9 and J usage is TRBJ2-5; D may be TRBD1 or TRBD2 (7 bases each). CDR1 is SEHNR and CDR2 is FQNEAQ in the germline V gene (reference sequence). The CDR3 spans 15 residues. Trimming stripped 5 bases from V and 2 bases from J, with 15 bases between. In DNA, the CDR3 is TGTGCCAGCAGCCCCTTCCAGGGGGGGCAAGAGACCCAGTACTTC. Translating it yields CASSPFQGGQETQYF. Full variable domain (rest looked up from reference TRBV7-9 and TRBJ2-5): DTGVSQNPRHKITKRGQNVTFRCDPISEHNRLYWYRQTLGQGPEFLTYFQNEAQLEKSRLLSDRFSAERPKGSFSTLEIQRTEQGDSAMYLCASSPFQGGQETQYFGPGTRLLVL.

The chain has TRBV7-9 and TRBJ1-5; D gene uncertain. Trimming left V 1 base short and J 10 bases short, with 8 bases between. Looked up from germline, CDR1 is SEHNR and CDR2 is FQNEAQ (reference sequence). The length of the CDR3 is 12 residues. The CDR3 sequence is CASSLDQEPQHF. CDR3 nucleotides: TGTGCCAGCAGCTTAGACCAGGAACCCCAGCATTTT.

The chain is built from TRBV7-8 and TRBJ1-2, with a tentative D call TRBD1 (5 bases). The germline CDR1 and CDR2 sequences are SGHVS and FQNEAQ. Trimming left V 4 bases short and J 8 bases short, with 11 bases between. CDR3 length: 12 amino acids. The CDR3 loop is CASSSRGIGYTF. CDR3 sequence (DNA): TGTGCCAGCAGCTCTAGGGGAATAGGCTACACCTTC.

The gene calls are TRBV19 and TRBJ1-3, with D maybe TRBD1 (5 bases). Germline V gene lookup returns CDR1 LNHDA and CDR2 SQIVND (reference sequence). This CDR3 region has 16 residues. The V and J ends lost 0 bases and 0 bases respectively, with 9 bases between them. The CDR3, as DNA: TGTGCCAGTAGTATAGAGGACACCTACTCTGGAAACACCATATATTTT. Translation gives CASSIEDTYSGNTIYF.

This chain joins TRBV4-3 and TRBJ1-1, with a possible D match to TRBD1 (5 bases). This CDR3 comprises 14 residues. Per the germline V gene, CDR1 is LGHNA and CDR2 is YSLEER. V lost 0 bases and J 7 bases, leaving 12 bases between the germline ends. The CDR3 sequence: CASSQDPGSGEAFF. The CDR3 DNA sequence: TGCGCCAGCAGCCAAGACCCAGGGTCGGGTGAAGCTTTCTTT.

V gene TRBV11-2 combines with J gene TRBJ2-3, with D possibly matching TRBD2 (5 bases). The CDR3 totals 14 residues. Germline CDR1 is SGHAT and CDR2 is FQNNGV. V was shortened by 8 bases and J by 5 bases, with 17 bases between the two germline ends. CDR3 bases: TGTGCCAGCTCCCATCGGGAAGGGAGAGATACGCAGTATTTT. Protein product: CASSHREGRDTQYF. The full variable domain, in which reference TRBV11-2 and TRBJ2-3 provide the parts outside the CDR3, is EAGVAQSPRYKIIEKRQSVAFWCNPISGHATLYWYQQILGQGPKLLIQFQNNGVVDDSQLPKDRFSAERLKGVDSTLKIQPAKLEDSAVYLCASSHREGRDTQYFGPGTRLTVL.

The chain combines TRBV19 with TRBJ1-4; TRBD1 agrees at 10 bases. The CDR3 has 15 amino acids. Per germline, CDR1 LNHDA and CDR2 SQIVND (reference sequence). The V and J ends lost 4 bases and 5 bases, in that order; junction bases with no gene match: 4. The CDR3 DNA reads as TGTGCCAGTAGTAGGGGACAGGGGCGGAATGAAAAACTGTTTTTT. This sequence encodes CASSRGQGRNEKLFF.

Remarks on this clone: Compared with germline, one end of the junction differs, possibly owing to a read error. The chain links TRBV28 to TRBJ1-5, with TRBD1 matching over 7 bases. Germline CDR1 is MDHEN and CDR2 is SYDVKM. There are 15 residues in the CDR3. This CDR3 is CASSSTGISIQPQHF. The CDR3 DNA reads TGTGCCAGCAGCTCGACAGGGATAAGCATTCAGCCCCAGCATTTT. Full variable domain (rest looked up from reference TRBV28 and TRBJ1-5): DVKVTQSSRYLVKRTGEKVFLECVQDMDHENMFWYRQDPGLGLRLIYFSYDVKMKEKGDIPEGYSVSREKKERFSLILESASTNQTSMYLCASSSTGISIQPQHFGDGTRLSIL.

The genes are TRBV5-1 and TRBJ1-1, with D unresolved. There are 13 residues in the CDR3. The ends were cut back, 4 bases at V and 4 bases at J, with 11 bases in the middle. Germline CDR1 and CDR2: SGHRS and YFSETQ. The CDR3 is CASSLAGSTEAFF. CDR3 bases: TGCGCCAGCAGCCTCGCGGGGAGCACTGAAGCTTTCTTT.

This chain links TRBV2 with TRBJ2-7, with 7 bases lining up with TRBD2. The CDR3 covers 13 residues. V was pared by 7 bases and J by 2 bases, with 5 bases of the junction left unmatched. The germline CDR1 and CDR2 sequences are SNHLY and FYNNEI. In DNA form, the CDR3 reads TGTGCCAGCAAAAGGGACTACACCTACGAGCAGTACTTC. It is translated as CASKRDYTYEQYF.

The rearrangement joins TRBV5-1 to TRBJ2-3; TRBD2 might be the D (6 bases). The CDR3 is made up of 16 amino acids. Trimming left V 2 bases short and J 0 bases short, with 13 bases between. Per germline, CDR1 SGHRS and CDR2 YFSETQ. DNA for the CDR3: TGCGCCAGCAGCTTATTCGCGGGGAGTAGCACAGATACGCAGTATTTT. Translation gives CASSLFAGSSTDTQYF.

This chain uses TRBV6-1 with TRBJ2-7, with no clear D. V shed 10 bases and J shed 4 bases, with 20 bases lying between them. Germline V gene lookup returns CDR1 MNHNS and CDR2 SASEGT. The CDR3 sequence is 14 residues long. The CDR3: CATSQTRNSYEQYF. The CDR3 DNA reads as TGTGCCACCTCGCAGACAAGAAACTCATACGAGCAGTACTTC.

In its sample, this clone was seen once. The J gene is TRBJ1-6, the V gene TRBV10-3; D is undetermined. In germline, CDR1 is ENHRY, CDR2 SYGVKD. The CDR3 has 16 amino acids. V was trimmed by 0 bases and J by 7 bases, leaving 13 bases between them. For the CDR3, the DNA is TGTGCCATCAGTGAGTCTCTATTGCAGTCCAATTCACCCCTCCACTTT. Its protein is CAISESLLQSNSPLHF.

This clone has just one count. This chain uses TRBV6-5 with TRBJ2-2, with D possibly matching TRBD2 (6 bases). Trimming cost V 1 base and J 5 bases, with 8 bases left between them. CDR1 and CDR2 from the germline V gene are MNHEY and SVGAGI. The CDR3 is made up of 14 amino acids. The chain's CDR3 is CASSYWGETGELFF. CDR3 bases: TGTGCCAGCAGTTACTGGGGGGAAACCGGGGAGCTGTTTTTT.

The V gene is TRBV9, the J gene TRBJ2-7, with D possibly being TRBD1 (6 bases). Trimming took off 4 bases at V and 2 bases at J, with 16 bases between the two ends. The CDR3 runs to 15 residues. Germline lookup yields CDR1 SGDLS and CDR2 YYNGEE. DNA for the CDR3: TGTGCCAGCAGCCTAGGGGGAAGCTTCACCTACGAGCAGTACTTC. It codes for CASSLGGSFTYEQYF.

The CDR3 is CASSPLDRPNSPLHF. The CDR3 nucleotides are TGTGCCAGCAGCCCGTTGGACAGACCAAATTCACCCCTCCACTTT. This chain connects TRBV11-2 to TRBJ1-6, with D possibly TRBD1 on 6 matching bases. The ends were cut back, 5 bases at V and 7 bases at J, with 15 bases in the middle. Looked up from germline, CDR1 is SGHAT and CDR2 is FQNNGV. This CDR3 has 15 residues.

This chain links TRBV12-5 with TRBJ1-5, with D uncertain. Trimming removed 7 bases at V and 7 bases at J, with 11 bases between. The CDR3 has 12 residues. Germline loops: CDR1 LGHNT, CDR2 FRNRAP. The DNA for the CDR3 is TGTGCTAGTGTAGACGTGGGGCAGCCCCAGCATTTT. Amino acid sequence: CASVDVGQPQHF.

The J gene is TRBJ2-3, the V gene TRBV30; D may be TRBD1 (6 bases). The V gene's germline CDR1 is GTSNPN and CDR2 SVGIG (reference sequence). Between the trimmed V and J ends, which lost 0 bases and 0 bases, there was a span of 13 bases. This CDR3 has 16 amino acids. The CDR3 is CAWSVPRGTSTDTQYF. In DNA, the CDR3 is TGTGCCTGGAGTGTTCCCAGGGGAACTAGCACAGATACGCAGTATTTT. Drawing the rest from reference TRBV30 and TRBJ2-3, the complete variable domain is SQTIHQWPATLVQPVGSPLSLECTVEGTSNPNLYWYRQAAGRGLQLLFYSVGIGQISSEVPQNLSASRPQDRQFILSSKKLLLSDSGFYLCAWSVPRGTSTDTQYFGPGTRLTVL.

J is TRBJ1-2 and V is TRBV6-5; 9 bases map to TRBD1. Germline V gene sequence: CDR1 MNHEY, CDR2 SVGAGI. The CDR3 loop spans 12 amino acids. J was trimmed by 13 bases and V by 4 bases; bases with no gene match: 7. For the CDR3, the DNA is TGTGCCAGCAGTTCAAGCCGGGACAGGGCCACCTTC. Encoded protein: CASSSSRDRATF.